One sample yielded the 6 T cell receptor beta chains listed below, sequenced in a study of CD8+CD57+ T cells in acquired aplastic anemia. The TCR beta profiling, which covered VDJ combination and CDR3 sequence, was carried out using genomic DNA as the template. TCRdb processed the reads anew with MiXCR; each CDR3 protein has one entry. The profile shows under 200,000 distinct CDR3 sequences, around 60% of them singletons. Sequenced material: sorted CD4+, CD8+, or CD8+CD57+ T cells (not recorded which) from PBMCs. All receptors come from a human donor in good health.

The chain couples TRBV20-1 to TRBJ2-3; D might be TRBD1 (6 bases). The germline V gene has CDR1 DFQATT and CDR2 SNEGSKA (reference sequence). V was shortened by 6 bases and J by 0 bases, with 10 bases between the two germline ends. The CDR3 runs 13 residues. CDR3 sequence (DNA): TGCAGTGCGGGACAACCAAGCACAGATACGCAGTATTTT. This encodes CSAGQPSTDTQYF.

The chain carries TRBV7-2 and TRBJ1-5; no reliable D call. Per germline, CDR1 SGHTA and CDR2 FQGNSA. This CDR3 spans 12 amino acids. V was clipped by 1 base and J by 9 bases, with 7 bases between them. In DNA form, the CDR3 reads TGTGCCAGCAGCTTAGACGTCTTGCCCCAGCATTTT. Its protein product is CASSLDVLPQHF. The full variable domain, completed using reference TRBV7-2 and TRBJ1-5, is GAGVSQSPSNKVTEKGKDVELRCDPISGHTALYWYRQSLGQGLEFLIYFQGNSAPDKSGLPSDRFSAERTGGSVSTLTIQRTQQEDSAVYLCASSLDVLPQHFGDGTRLSIL.

This clonotype was detected ten times or more. CDR3 residues: CASSEFVAGGRYF. As DNA, the CDR3 is TGTGCCAGCAGTGAATTCGTAGCGGGAGGACGGTACTTC. V is TRBV25-1 and J is TRBJ2-7, with TRBD2 matching 10 bases. The V gene's germline CDR1 is MGHDK and CDR2 SYGVNS. V lost 1 base, J lost 12 bases, and 6 bases stayed unmatched. CDR3 length: 13 amino acids.

The rearrangement uses TRBV19 and TRBJ2-5; D might be TRBD1 or TRBD2, each matching 7 bases. Germline CDR1 reads LNHDA; CDR2 reads SQIVND (reference sequence). Trimming removed 2 bases from V and 10 bases from J, with 11 bases in between. CDR3 length equals 12 residues. CDR3 region: CASSISGGDQYF. The CDR3 DNA reads TGTGCCAGTAGTATATCAGGGGGGGACCAGTACTTC.

This chain uses TRBV19 with TRBJ1-4; no clear D gene. This CDR3 has 11 residues. Germline V gene lookup returns CDR1 LNHDA and CDR2 SQIVND (reference sequence). With 10 bases removed from V and 5 bases from J, the gap between germline ends came to 8 bases. For the CDR3, the DNA is TGTGCCACCTACAAGAATGAAAAACTGTTTTTT. Translating gives CATYKNEKLFF. Variable domain in full (rest from reference TRBV19 and TRBJ1-4): DGGITQSPKYLFRKEGQNVTLSCEQNLNHDAMYWYRQDPGQGLRLIYYSQIVNDFQKGDIAEGYSVSREKKESFPLTVTSAQKNPTAFYLCATYKNEKLFFGSGTQLSVL.

The gene calls are TRBV6-1 and TRBJ2-7; 9 nucleotides agree with TRBD1. The CDR3 consists of 16 residues. Germline CDR1 reads MNHNS; CDR2 reads SASEGT. V was pared by 6 bases and J by 1 base, with 10 bases of the junction left unmatched. CDR3 amino acids: CASRLHSGTGSYEQYF. DNA for the CDR3: TGTGCCAGCAGATTACATTCCGGGACAGGGTCCTACGAGCAGTACTTC.